This passage covers 12 T cell receptor beta chains from one sample sequenced in a study of OX40 agonist ivuxolimab in advanced cancers. The assay was immunoSEQ multiplex PCR, and TCRdb's table has in-frame clones only and misses some. The table has some 45,000 clones, 70% to 85% seen once. The source was CD4+ or CD8+ T cells sorted from blood, collected in a trial of the OX40 agonist ivuxolimab. The origin of the receptors is an adult with an advanced solid tumor such as melanoma, head and neck, liver or kidney cancer.

The chain has TRBV11-2 and TRBJ2-7; 11 bases fit TRBD1. With 5 bases clipped from V and 7 bases from J, the junction kept 10 bases outside the gene matches. Germline-derived CDR1 and CDR2 are SGHAT and FQNNGV. This CDR3 spans 15 amino acids. The CDR3 protein is CASSPTGTGGGEQYF. CDR3 bases: TGTGCCAGCAGCCCGACCGGGACAGGGGGAGGTGAGCAGTACTTC.

The chain couples TRBV30 to TRBJ2-3, with D tentatively TRBD2 (7 bases). The CDR3 loop spans 17 amino acids. The germline CDR1 and CDR2 sequences are GTSNPN and SVGIG (reference sequence). Trimming pared 0 bases from V and 8 bases from J, leaving 24 bases between. Written as DNA, the CDR3 is TGTGCCTGGAGTGTACAAGGTTCGGGGGGCCCCTTACGTACGCAGTATTTT. Translated, it gives CAWSVQGSGGPLRTQYF.

The chain has TRBV27 and TRBJ2-2; 10 bases match TRBD2. V trimming: 3 bases; J trimming: 6 bases; junction bases outside the gene matches: 7. The CDR3 is 16 amino acids. Per germline, CDR1 MNHEY and CDR2 SMNVEV (reference sequence). CDR3 protein: CASSFNLAGGAGELFF. In DNA, the CDR3 is TGTGCCAGCAGTTTTAACTTAGCGGGAGGAGCCGGGGAGCTGTTTTTT.

The rearrangement joins TRBV27 to TRBJ2-7; 7 nucleotides line up with TRBD2. The CDR3 is made up of 14 amino acids. J was trimmed by 0 bases and V by 6 bases; bases with no gene match: 5. The germline CDR1 and CDR2 sequences are MNHEY and SMNVEV (reference sequence). CDR3 sequence: CASRLSGNSYEQYF. The CDR3, as DNA: TGTGCCAGCAGGTTAAGCGGGAACTCCTACGAGCAGTACTTC.

The rearrangement uses TRBV18 and TRBJ2-7; D gene unclear. Germline V lookup: CDR1 KGHSH, CDR2 LQKENI. V shed 0 bases and J shed 6 bases, with 12 bases lying between them. This CDR3 region has 14 residues. CDR3 coding DNA: TGTGCCAGCTCACCACCGATGCTGGGTGGCGAGCAGTACTTC. Its protein is CASSPPMLGGEQYF.

The gene calls are TRBV27 and TRBJ2-3, with D perhaps TRBD2 (6 bases). Germline-derived CDR1 and CDR2 are MNHEY and SMNVEV (reference sequence). CDR3 length equals 16 residues. Trimming stripped 3 bases from V and 0 bases from J, with 13 bases between. This CDR3 is CASSFYGLRSTDTQYF. As DNA, the CDR3 is TGTGCCAGCAGTTTCTACGGACTACGTAGCACAGATACGCAGTATTTT.

The table lists this clone with a few counts. J is TRBJ1-2 and V is TRBV7-2; D is perhaps TRBD1 (6 bases). The CDR3 has 12 amino acids. The germline CDR1 and CDR2 sequences are SGHTA and FQGNSA. V was pared by 5 bases and J by 4 bases, with 8 bases between. Here the CDR3 DNA reads TGTGCCAGCAGCGAGGACAGCTATGGCTACACCTTC. Its protein product is CASSEDSYGYTF.

The genes are TRBV5-5 and TRBJ1-2; D is uncertain. The CDR3 is made up of 15 amino acids. Germline CDR1 SGHKS, CDR2 YYEKEE (reference sequence). The V end lost 0 bases, the J end lost 3 bases, and 12 bases lay between the germline ends. The CDR3 coding sequence is TGTGCCAGCAGCTTGGAAATAACAGAGTACTATGGCTACACCTTC. It yields the protein CASSLEITEYYGYTF.

The rearrangement uses TRBV4-1 and TRBJ2-3; 13 bases are shared with TRBD2. J gave up 0 bases and V 3 bases, and 12 bases lay outside the gene matches. CDR3 length equals 20 residues. Germline lookup yields CDR1 MGHRA and CDR2 YSYEKL. The CDR3 loop reads CASSHPGLAGPDGSTDTQYF. In DNA, the CDR3 is TGCGCCAGCAGCCACCCGGGACTAGCGGGACCTGATGGGAGCACAGATACGCAGTATTTT.

A few counts support this clone. The gene calls are TRBV7-3 and TRBJ2-2; the D is unclear. Trimming shortened V by 4 bases and J by 5 bases, and 5 bases separated the two germline ends. CDR3 length equals 12 residues. The germline gives CDR1 SGHTA, CDR2 FQGTGA. The CDR3 DNA is TGTGCCAGCAGCTACGGTACCGGGGAGCTGTTTTTT. The encoded protein is CASSYGTGELFF. Together with reference TRBV7-3 and TRBJ2-2, the CDR3 gives the full variable domain: GAGVSQTPSNKVTEKGKYVELRCDPISGHTALYWYRQSLGQGPEFLIYFQGTGAADDSGLPNDRFFAVRPEGSVSTLKIQRTERGDSAVYLCASSYGTGELFFGEGSRLTVL.

The rearrangement links TRBV6-4 to TRBJ2-2; D uncertain. CDR1 and CDR2 from the germline V gene are MRHNA and SNTAGT. The CDR3 covers 13 residues. The V end was cut by 2 bases, the J end by 6 bases, with 7 bases between. CDR3 sequence: CASSDPAAGELFF. The CDR3, as DNA: TGTGCCAGCAGTGACCCTGCGGCCGGGGAGCTGTTTTTT.

The genes are TRBV9 and TRBJ1-4, with 7 bases that match TRBD1. CDR1 and CDR2 from the germline V gene are SGDLS and YYNGEE. The CDR3 runs 15 residues. V lost 0 bases and J lost 5; bases outside the gene matches: 4. The CDR3 sequence is CASSVGAGGNEKLFF. Here the CDR3 DNA reads TGTGCCAGCAGCGTAGGGGCAGGGGGGAATGAAAAACTGTTTTTT.